This record covers a single T cell receptor (beta chain). These data are taken from a study of neoadjuvant anti-PD-1 for oral cavity cancer. Germline CDR1 is LNHDA and CDR2 is SQIVND (reference sequence). Trimming took off 10 bases at V and 1 base at J, with 10 bases between the two ends. The CDR3 is 12 amino acids. The data were produced by immunoSEQ multiplex PCR, yet TCRdb's version contains in-frame clones alone and is incomplete. The sample records tens of thousands of clones, around 88% being singletons. Source: PBMCs, taken before nivolumab (anti-PD-1) treatment. V gene TRBV19 combines with J gene TRBJ1-1; D unresolved. The TCR sequence derives from a person aged 35-79 years with oral cavity squamous cell carcinoma. The CDR3 reads CATGPSNTEAFF. The DNA for the CDR3 is TGTGCCACCGGGCCGTCGAACACTGAAGCTTTCTTT.